This entry is about one TCR beta chain. CDR1 MNHNS and CDR2 SASEGT come from the germline V gene. Between the trimmed V and J ends, which lost 1 base and 0 bases, there was a span of 7 bases. CDR3 length equals 15 residues. The data belong to a study of shared clonotypes between healthy human individuals. The repertoire was sequenced with immunoSEQ multiplex PCR; TCRdb's copy has only in-frame clones and lacks some. The sample lists roughly 1,600,000 clones, 98% occurring once. The material sequenced was naive CD4+ T cells sorted from blood. Noted subset: CD45RA+ positively selected. This rearrangement joins TRBV6-1 to TRBJ1-3; no definite D call. This receptor was obtained from a man aged 25-40 years in good health. CDR3 region: CASSEVRSSGNTIYF. CDR3 coding DNA: TGTGCCAGCAGTGAAGTTCGAAGCTCTGGAAACACCATATATTTT.